This T cell receptor beta chain appears in the sequencing data of a study of a mutant IDH1 vaccine in newly diagnosed glioma. Study in general: Of the patients given treatment, approximately 60% were male and 37.5% were female, and a mean age of approximately 40 years was recorded. Earlier treatment was radiotherapy, temozolomide, or both, with most getting both.

Noted time point: baseline, week 1 (first vaccination visit). Described treatment: pre-vaccination baseline after standard-of-care therapy. Study observations and caveats: Top peripheral T cell clonotype shifts appeared unrelated to pseudoprogression. The vaccine induced immune responses, and these occurred in about 95% of patients.

On this clone itself: Its antigen remains unknown.

V lost 6 bases and J lost 4, with 24 bases in between. Germline V gives CDR1 LGHNT, CDR2 FRNRAP. The CDR3 spans 17 residues. Sequencing was performed with immunoSEQ multiplex PCR; in TCRdb, only in-frame clones are kept and a portion is missing. The sample holds about 16,000 clones; around 89% are singletons and the top ten take approximately 10%. The specimen was PBMCs, collected from a glioma patient treated with radiotherapy, temozolomide or both. The chain is built from TRBV12-5 and TRBJ1-2; D is undetermined. The receptor comes from a woman in her forties with glioma. Some clones in this sample may be carry-over from other donors' samples. This CDR3 reads CASGYPTAAQPPYGYTF. Here the CDR3 DNA reads TGTGCTAGTGGGTATCCTACAGCGGCGCAACCCCCCTATGGCTACACCTTC.